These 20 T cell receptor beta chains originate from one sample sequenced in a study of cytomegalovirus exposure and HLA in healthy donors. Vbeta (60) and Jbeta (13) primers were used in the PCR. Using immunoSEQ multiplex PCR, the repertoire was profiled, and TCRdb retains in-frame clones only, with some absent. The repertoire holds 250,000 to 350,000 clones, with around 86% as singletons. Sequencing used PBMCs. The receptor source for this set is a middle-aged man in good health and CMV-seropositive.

Here the CDR3 reads CASSFPGGYLNTEAFF. The DNA for the CDR3 is TGTGCCAGCAGCTTCCCGGGGGGCTACTTGAACACTGAAGCTTTCTTT. The rearrangement uses TRBV7-9 and TRBJ1-1; possibly TRBD1 for D (6 bases). Trimming cost V 3 bases and J 0 bases, with 14 bases left between them. Germline V gene sequence: CDR1 SEHNR, CDR2 FQNEAQ (reference sequence). The CDR3 sequence is 16 residues long.

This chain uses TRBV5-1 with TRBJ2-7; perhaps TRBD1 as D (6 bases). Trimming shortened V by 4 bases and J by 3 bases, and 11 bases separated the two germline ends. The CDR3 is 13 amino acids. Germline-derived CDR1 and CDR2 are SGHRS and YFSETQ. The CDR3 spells CASSAGQYYEQYF. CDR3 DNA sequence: TGCGCCAGCAGCGCCGGACAGTACTACGAGCAGTACTTC. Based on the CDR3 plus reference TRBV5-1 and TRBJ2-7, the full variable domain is KAGVTQTPRYLIKTRGQQVTLSCSPISGHRSVSWYQQTPGQGLQFLFEYFSETQRNKGNFPGRFSGRQFSNSRSEMNVSTLELGDSALYLCASSAGQYYEQYFGPGTRLTVT.

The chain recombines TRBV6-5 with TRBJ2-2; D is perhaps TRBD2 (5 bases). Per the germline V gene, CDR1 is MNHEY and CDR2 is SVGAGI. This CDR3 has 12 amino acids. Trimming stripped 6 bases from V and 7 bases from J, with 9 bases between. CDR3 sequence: CASSVSDGELFF. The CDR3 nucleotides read TGTGCCAGCAGCGTTAGCGACGGGGAGCTGTTTTTT.

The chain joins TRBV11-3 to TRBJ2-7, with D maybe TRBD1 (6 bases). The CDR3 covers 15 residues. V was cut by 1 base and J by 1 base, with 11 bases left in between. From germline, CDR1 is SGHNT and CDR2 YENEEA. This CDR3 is CASSLGGTGSYEQYF. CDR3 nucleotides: TGTGCCAGCAGCTTAGGAGGTACAGGGTCCTACGAGCAGTACTTC.

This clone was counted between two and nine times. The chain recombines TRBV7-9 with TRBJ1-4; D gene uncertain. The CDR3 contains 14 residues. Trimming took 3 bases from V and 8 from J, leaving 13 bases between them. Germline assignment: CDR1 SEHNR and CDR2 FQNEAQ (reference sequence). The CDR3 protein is CASSLTTPKEKLFF. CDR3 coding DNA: TGTGCCAGCAGCTTGACAACGCCCAAGGAAAAACTGTTTTTT.

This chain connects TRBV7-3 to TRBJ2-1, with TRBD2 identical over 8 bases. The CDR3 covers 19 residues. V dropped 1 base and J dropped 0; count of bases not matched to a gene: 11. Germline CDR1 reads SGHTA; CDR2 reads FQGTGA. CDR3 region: CASSLKASGSDISYNEQFF. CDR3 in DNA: TGTGCCAGCAGCTTAAAGGCTAGCGGGTCCGACATCTCCTACAATGAGCAGTTCTTC.

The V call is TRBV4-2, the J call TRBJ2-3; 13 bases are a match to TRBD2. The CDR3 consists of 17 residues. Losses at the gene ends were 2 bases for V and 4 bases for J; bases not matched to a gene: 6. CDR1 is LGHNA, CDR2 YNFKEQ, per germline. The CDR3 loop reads CASSQRTSGSRSDTQYF. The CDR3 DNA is TGTGCCAGCAGCCAAAGGACTAGCGGGAGTAGGTCAGATACGCAGTATTTT.

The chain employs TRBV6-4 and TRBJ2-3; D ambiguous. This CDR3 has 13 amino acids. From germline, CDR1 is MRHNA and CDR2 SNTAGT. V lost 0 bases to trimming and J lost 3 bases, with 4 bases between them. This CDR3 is CASSDSMTDTQYF. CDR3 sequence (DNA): TGTGCCAGCAGTGACTCCATGACAGATACGCAGTATTTT.

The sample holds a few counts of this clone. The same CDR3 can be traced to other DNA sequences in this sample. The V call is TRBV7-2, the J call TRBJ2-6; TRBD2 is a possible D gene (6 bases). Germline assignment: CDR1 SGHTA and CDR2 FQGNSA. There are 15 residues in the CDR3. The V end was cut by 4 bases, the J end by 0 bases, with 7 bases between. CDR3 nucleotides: TGTGCCAGCAGCTCCGGGGGCTCTGGGGCCAACGTCCTGACTTTC. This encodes CASSSGGSGANVLTF.

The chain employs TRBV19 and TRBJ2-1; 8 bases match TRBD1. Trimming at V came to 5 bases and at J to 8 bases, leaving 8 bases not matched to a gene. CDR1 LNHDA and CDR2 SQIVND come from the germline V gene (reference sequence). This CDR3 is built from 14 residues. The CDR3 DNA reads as TGTGCCAGTAGTCTTCGACAGGGGCCCCATGAGCAGTTCTTC. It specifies CASSLRQGPHEQFF.

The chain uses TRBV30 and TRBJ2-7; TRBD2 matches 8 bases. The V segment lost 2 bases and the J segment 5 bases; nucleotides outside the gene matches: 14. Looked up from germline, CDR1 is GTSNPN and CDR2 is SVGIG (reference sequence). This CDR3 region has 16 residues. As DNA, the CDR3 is TGTGCCTGGAGTCCACCTCTTGCGGGAGGCCCCCACGAGCAGTACTTC. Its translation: CAWSPPLAGGPHEQYF.

CDR3 region: CASSTRQGAFTEAFF. The DNA of the CDR3 is TGTGCCAGCAGTACACGACAGGGGGCCTTCACTGAAGCTTTCTTT. The gene calls are TRBV27 and TRBJ1-1; 10 nucleotides agree with TRBD1. CDR1 is MNHEY and CDR2 is SMNVEV in the germline V gene (reference sequence). J gave up 4 bases and V 5 bases, and 7 bases lay outside the gene matches. There are 15 residues in the CDR3.

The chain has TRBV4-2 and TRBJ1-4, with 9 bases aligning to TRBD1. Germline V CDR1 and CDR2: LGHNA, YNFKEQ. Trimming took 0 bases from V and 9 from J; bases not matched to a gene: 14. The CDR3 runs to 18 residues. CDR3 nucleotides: TGTGCCAGCAGCCAAGAGCCTATCCACAGGGGGCTTTTTAAAAAACTGTTTTTT. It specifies CASSQEPIHRGLFKKLFF.

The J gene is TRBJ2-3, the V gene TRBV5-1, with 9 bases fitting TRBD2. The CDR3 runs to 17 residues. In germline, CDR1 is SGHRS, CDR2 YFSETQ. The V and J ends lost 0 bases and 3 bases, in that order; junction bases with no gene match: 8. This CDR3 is CASSLEASGILTDTQYF. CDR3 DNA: TGCGCCAGCAGCTTGGAAGCTAGCGGGATTCTTACAGATACGCAGTATTTT.

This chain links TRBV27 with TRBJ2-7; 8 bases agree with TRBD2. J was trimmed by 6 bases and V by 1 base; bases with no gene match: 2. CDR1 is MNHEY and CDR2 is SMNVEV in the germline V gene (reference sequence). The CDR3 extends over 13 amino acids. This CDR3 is CASSLYREGEQYF. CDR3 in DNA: TGTGCCAGCAGTTTATACCGGGAGGGCGAGCAGTACTTC.

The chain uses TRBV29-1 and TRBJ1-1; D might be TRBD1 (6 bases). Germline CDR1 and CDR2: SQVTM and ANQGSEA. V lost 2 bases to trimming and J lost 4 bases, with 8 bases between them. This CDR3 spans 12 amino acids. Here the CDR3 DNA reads TGCAGCGTTGAACAGGGGACCACTGAAGCTTTCTTT. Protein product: CSVEQGTTEAFF.

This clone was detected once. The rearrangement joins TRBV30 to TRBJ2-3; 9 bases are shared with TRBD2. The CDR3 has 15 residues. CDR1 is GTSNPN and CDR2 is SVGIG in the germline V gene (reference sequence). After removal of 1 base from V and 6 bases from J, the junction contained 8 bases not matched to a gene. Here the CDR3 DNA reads TGTGCCTGGAGTGCCTGGGGACTAGCTAGCGATACGCAGTATTTT. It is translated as CAWSAWGLASDTQYF.

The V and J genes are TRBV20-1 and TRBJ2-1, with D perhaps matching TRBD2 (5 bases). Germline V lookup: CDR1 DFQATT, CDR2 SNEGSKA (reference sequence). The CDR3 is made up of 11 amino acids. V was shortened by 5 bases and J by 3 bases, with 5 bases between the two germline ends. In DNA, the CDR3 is TGCAGTGCTCGGGACTACAATGAGCAGTTCTTC. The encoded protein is CSARDYNEQFF.

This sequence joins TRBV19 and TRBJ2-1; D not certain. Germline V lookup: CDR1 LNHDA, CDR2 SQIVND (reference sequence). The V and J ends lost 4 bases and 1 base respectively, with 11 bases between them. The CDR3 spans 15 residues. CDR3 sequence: CASSTQAGSYNEQFF. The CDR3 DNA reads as TGTGCCAGTAGTACCCAAGCCGGGTCCTACAATGAGCAGTTCTTC.

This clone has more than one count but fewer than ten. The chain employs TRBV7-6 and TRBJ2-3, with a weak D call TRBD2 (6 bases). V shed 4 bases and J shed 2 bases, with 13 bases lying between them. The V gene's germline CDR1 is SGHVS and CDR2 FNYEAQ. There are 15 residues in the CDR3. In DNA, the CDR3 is TGTGCCAGCAGCTCATCCGCGGGACCCACAGATACGCAGTATTTT. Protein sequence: CASSSSAGPTDTQYF.